Below, 32 T cell receptor beta chains from the same sample are listed, as sequenced in a study of CD8 T cells in ankylosing spondylitis. Findings and limits, study-wide: Blood of patients with ankylosing spondylitis appeared to be characterized by a TCR beta motif of about 8 highly homologous variants.

MiXCR, run by TCRdb on the 5' RACE reads, gives a single entry per CDR3 protein. The table includes under 550,000 distinct CDR3 sequences, 25% to 30% detected once. These TCRs' antigens remain unknown. The sequencing input was blood, either unsorted or a sorted T cell fraction (not recorded which). The source of these receptors is a male donor with ankylosing spondylitis.

There are a few counts of this clonotype. The chain is built from TRBV29-1 and TRBJ2-3; 10 nucleotides agree with TRBD2. The V segment lost 7 bases and the J segment 4 bases; nucleotides outside the gene matches: 11. The CDR3 consists of 15 residues. Germline-derived CDR1 and CDR2 are SQVTM and ANQGSEA. This CDR3 reads CSALSTSGWADTQYF. CDR3 sequence (DNA): TGCAGCGCACTATCGACTAGCGGGTGGGCAGATACGCAGTATTTT.

The chain employs TRBV7-9 and TRBJ2-1; no clear D. V lost 4 bases, J lost 5 bases, and 18 bases lay in between. Germline assignment: CDR1 SEHNR and CDR2 FQNEAQ (reference sequence). The CDR3 is 16 amino acids. As DNA, the CDR3 is TGTGCCAGCAGCTCGAGCCGGGCCGCTCGACACAATGAGCAGTTCTTC. This translates into CASSSSRAARHNEQFF.

The rearrangement links TRBV29-1 to TRBJ2-5; no clear D. V was trimmed by 2 bases and J by 2 bases, leaving 9 bases between them. CDR3 length: 13 amino acids. Germline V gene data show CDR1 as SQVTM and CDR2 as ANQGSEA. The CDR3 coding sequence is TGCAGCGTTGAATCCGCGCCACAAGAGACCCAGTACTTC. Translation: CSVESAPQETQYF.

The chain carries TRBV7-2 and TRBJ2-7; 14 nucleotides line up with TRBD2. Germline assignment: CDR1 SGHTA and CDR2 FQGNSA. Trimming at V came to 0 bases and at J to 9 bases, leaving 7 bases not matched to a gene. This CDR3 contains 16 residues. The CDR3 region has the DNA TGTGCCAGCAGCTTAGCGAGGGGACTAGCGGGAGTTACGCAGTACTTC. Translation: CASSLARGLAGVTQYF.

This clonotype was detected only a few times. V gene TRBV29-1 combines with J gene TRBJ2-3; 7 bases agree with TRBD1. This CDR3 spans 13 amino acids. The junction had 10 bases not matched to a gene; V was cut back by 7 bases and J by 6 bases. CDR1 and CDR2 from the germline V gene are SQVTM and ANQGSEA. The CDR3 region is CSEKRGLGDTQYF. CDR3 bases: TGCAGCGAAAAAAGGGGGCTGGGGGATACGCAGTATTTT.

The V gene is TRBV27, the J gene TRBJ1-3, with D maybe TRBD1 (6 bases). Germline V gene lookup returns CDR1 MNHEY and CDR2 SMNVEV (reference sequence). V dropped 8 bases and J dropped 12 bases, with 17 bases sitting between them. The CDR3 is made up of 12 amino acids. This CDR3 reads CASGPTDRLIYF. The CDR3 bases are TGTGCCAGCGGGCCCACGGACAGACTCATATATTTT.

The chain recombines TRBV18 with TRBJ2-5; D gene uncertain. The CDR3 is made up of 13 amino acids. Germline V gives CDR1 KGHSH, CDR2 LQKENI. V was cut by 3 bases and J by 1 base, with 6 bases left in between. CDR3 sequence: CASSPRSQETQYF. CDR3 DNA: TGTGCCAGCTCACCGCGGAGCCAAGAGACCCAGTACTTC.

This clonotype was observed a handful of times. This rearrangement joins TRBV6-1 to TRBJ1-1; D unresolved. Looked up from germline, CDR1 is MNHNS and CDR2 is SASEGT. The CDR3 sequence is 14 residues long. Trimming cost V 8 bases and J 5 bases, with 18 bases left between them. The CDR3 is CASAVVPASTEAFF. The CDR3 DNA sequence: TGTGCCAGCGCCGTGGTGCCGGCGAGTACTGAAGCTTTCTTT.

The chain carries TRBV12-3 or TRBV12-4 and TRBJ2-1; 11 nucleotides match TRBD2. V lost 10 bases, J lost 8 bases, and 10 bases stayed unmatched. The CDR3 sequence is 14 residues long. CDR3 nucleotide sequence: TGTGCCACCACCCCGGGACTAGCGGTCGATGAGCAGTTCTTC. It specifies CATTPGLAVDEQFF.

This chain links TRBV12-3 or TRBV12-4 with TRBJ1-1; D is undetermined. This CDR3 spans 14 amino acids. V lost 7 bases and J 2 bases, leaving 14 bases between the germline ends. Here the CDR3 DNA reads TGTGCCAGCACCCCACTGGGCGTCAACACTGAAGCTTTCTTT. Translating gives CASTPLGVNTEAFF.

The chain employs TRBV12-3 or TRBV12-4 and TRBJ2-4; 11 bases line up with TRBD1. The CDR3 runs to 16 residues. With 5 bases clipped from V and 6 bases from J, the junction kept 9 bases outside the gene matches. This CDR3 reads CASSLRTGGALNIQYF. The CDR3 DNA is TGTGCCAGCAGTCTTAGGACAGGGGGCGCGTTAAACATTCAGTACTTC.

This clonotype occurred a few times. The chain links TRBV6-1 to TRBJ1-1; no clear D gene. Germline lookup yields CDR1 MNHNS and CDR2 SASEGT. V lost 6 bases, J lost 1 base, and 27 bases lay in between. The CDR3 spans 19 residues. This CDR3 reads CASRMIMSLRALTNTEAFF. The CDR3 bases are TGTGCCAGCAGAATGATTATGTCCTTGCGGGCCTTGACGAACACTGAAGCTTTCTTT.

This clonotype has just a few counts. The chain is built from TRBV7-9 and TRBJ2-3; no firm D call. The CDR3 is made up of 11 amino acids. The germline V and J ends were trimmed by 7 bases and 8 bases, with 10 bases remaining between them. The germline V gene has CDR1 SEHNR and CDR2 FQNEAQ (reference sequence). The DNA for the CDR3 is TGTGCCAGCAACCTTGTTGGTACGCAGTATTTT. Amino acid sequence: CASNLVGTQYF. The variable domain in full, completed from reference TRBV7-9 and TRBJ2-3, reads DTGVSQNPRHKITKRGQNVTFRCDPISEHNRLYWYRQTLGQGPEFLTYFQNEAQLEKSRLLSDRFSAERPKGSFSTLEIQRTEQGDSAMYLCASNLVGTQYFGPGTRLTVL.

The chain couples TRBV18 to TRBJ1-1; D unclear. The CDR3 runs to 16 residues. Looked up from germline, CDR1 is KGHSH and CDR2 is LQKENI. V dropped 2 bases and J dropped 0 bases, with 13 bases sitting between them. In DNA form, the CDR3 reads TGTGCCAGCTCACCAGGGGTCAACTCACTGAACACTGAAGCTTTCTTT. As protein: CASSPGVNSLNTEAFF.

This clonotype showed up just a few times. The CDR3 protein is CASSEGTGSSGSPLHF. CDR3 sequence (DNA): TGTGCCAGCAGTGAAGGGACAGGGAGTTCTGGTTCACCCCTCCACTTT. J is TRBJ1-6 and V is TRBV2; 8 positions match TRBD1. Germline values: CDR1 SNHLY, CDR2 FYNNEI. V was clipped by 1 base and J by 9 bases; unmatched bases: 8. CDR3 length equals 16 residues.

The genes are TRBV9 and TRBJ2-1; D may match TRBD1 or TRBD2 (5 bases each). V was shortened by 2 bases and J by 7 bases, with 10 bases between the two germline ends. This CDR3 is built from 13 residues. Germline CDR1 SGDLS, CDR2 YYNGEE. The CDR3 is CASSVGERNEQFF. As DNA, the CDR3 is TGTGCCAGCAGCGTGGGGGAGCGGAATGAGCAGTTCTTC.

This clonotype was counted a few times. The rearrangement links TRBV7-8 to TRBJ2-7; 7 nucleotides align to TRBD2. The germline V gene has CDR1 SGHVS and CDR2 FQNEAQ. This CDR3 contains 16 residues. V shed 4 bases and J 10 bases; nucleotides not matched to a gene: 19. CDR3 residues: CASSSETDTTSTRQYF. The CDR3 region has the DNA TGTGCCAGCAGCTCGGAAACCGATACGACTAGCACCCGTCAGTACTTC.

This chain uses TRBV6-2 or TRBV6-3 with TRBJ2-7; D not certain. CDR1 MNHEY and CDR2 SVGEGT come from the germline V gene. V gave up 7 bases and J gave up 6 bases, with 22 bases separating them. The CDR3 extends over 15 amino acids. CDR3 loop: CASTDSRNWPPEQYV. CDR3 coding DNA: TGTGCCAGCACCGACTCCCGGAATTGGCCCCCCGAGCAGTACGTC.

This clonotype was detected only a few times. This sequence joins TRBV7-2 and TRBJ2-1; D tentatively reads TRBD1 or TRBD2 (6 bases each). CDR1 is SGHTA and CDR2 is FQGNSA in the germline V gene. Trimming removed 6 bases from V and 10 bases from J, with 16 bases in between. The CDR3 contains 13 residues. For the CDR3, the DNA is TGTGCCAGCAGTCCAGACATAGGGGGGGAGCAGTTCTTC. This translates into CASSPDIGGEQFF.

This clonotype was found a few times. This chain links TRBV19 with TRBJ2-1; tentatively, D is TRBD1 (6 bases). The CDR3 has 14 residues. Trimming took 4 bases from V and 8 from J, leaving 15 bases between them. The germline V gene has CDR1 LNHDA and CDR2 SQIVND (reference sequence). The CDR3 DNA is TGTGCCAGTAGTAAGGGGGAGCGGCCCCATGAGCAGTTCTTC. It is translated as CASSKGERPHEQFF. The full variable domain, with the rest looked up from reference TRBV19 and TRBJ2-1, is DGGITQSPKYLFRKEGQNVTLSCEQNLNHDAMYWYRQDPGQGLRLIYYSQIVNDFQKGDIAEGYSVSREKKESFPLTVTSAQKNPTAFYLCASSKGERPHEQFFGPGTRLTVL.

The rearrangement joins TRBV4-1 to TRBJ2-3; perhaps TRBD1 as D (5 bases). This CDR3 has 14 amino acids. Germline V gives CDR1 MGHRA, CDR2 YSYEKL. Trimming pared 2 bases from V and 6 bases from J, leaving 12 bases between. CDR3 sequence (DNA): TGCGCCAGCAGCCAAACAGGCTCTAAGGATACGCAGTATTTT. It is translated as CASSQTGSKDTQYF.

This clonotype was observed a handful of times. V is TRBV20-1 and J is TRBJ2-1, with a weak D call TRBD2 (6 bases). The CDR3 is 16 amino acids. The germline V gene has CDR1 DFQATT and CDR2 SNEGSKA (reference sequence). V lost 6 bases and J lost 0, with 18 bases in between. As DNA, the CDR3 is TGCAGTGCAGGGCGGACGAGCGGGCACTCCTACAATGAGCAGTTCTTC. Protein product: CSAGRTSGHSYNEQFF.

This clonotype was counted only a few times. The CDR3 DNA follows: TGTGCCAGCAAAATAGAATTAGGAAATGAGCAGTTCTTC. This codes for CASKIELGNEQFF. V and J are TRBV2 and TRBJ2-1; D unresolved. The CDR3 extends over 13 amino acids. Trimming cost V 7 bases and J 7 bases, with 14 bases left between them. From germline, CDR1 is SNHLY and CDR2 FYNNEI.

The chain recombines TRBV18 with TRBJ2-1, with D perhaps TRBD1 (5 bases). Deletions cut 0 bases from V and 3 bases from J, with 12 bases between. The germline gives CDR1 KGHSH, CDR2 LQKENI. The CDR3 spans 16 residues. The CDR3 loop is CASSPPGRVNYNEQFF. The CDR3 bases are TGTGCCAGCTCACCACCGGGCAGGGTAAACTACAATGAGCAGTTCTTC.

This clonotype showed up just a few times. The V gene is TRBV5-6, the J gene TRBJ2-7; D is unclear. This CDR3 is built from 13 residues. Trimming stripped 0 bases from V and 2 bases from J, with 6 bases between. Germline CDR1 and CDR2: SGHDT and YYEEEE. The CDR3 nucleotides read TGTGCCAGCAGCTTGGGAATCACCTACGAGCAGTACTTC. It encodes CASSLGITYEQYF.

J is TRBJ2-7 and V is TRBV18; possibly TRBD1 or TRBD2 for D (5 bases each). The germline gives CDR1 KGHSH, CDR2 LQKENI. The CDR3 contains 14 residues. Trimming cost V 3 bases and J 7 bases, with 16 bases left between them. CDR3 bases: TGTGCCAGCTCACCGGGGCCTGGTCCGGGAGAGCAGTACGTC. Translated: CASSPGPGPGEQYV.

The V gene is TRBV7-2, the J gene TRBJ1-6, with D hard to call. Trimming took 5 bases from V and 6 from J, leaving 14 bases between them. The CDR3 is 15 residues long. CDR1 is SGHTA and CDR2 is FQGNSA in the germline V gene. The CDR3 spells CASSQTKGRNSPLHF. CDR3 DNA sequence: TGTGCCAGCAGCCAAACAAAGGGCCGTAATTCACCCCTCCACTTT.

The rearrangement joins TRBV7-2 to TRBJ2-2; the D gene is possibly TRBD2 (6 bases). The CDR3 contains 16 residues. V lost 2 bases and J 6 bases, leaving 16 bases between the germline ends. Germline V gives CDR1 SGHTA, CDR2 FQGNSA. CDR3 DNA: TGTGCCAGCAGCTTATCTACGGGAGCGGGCGCCGGGGAGCTGTTTTTT. This codes for CASSLSTGAGAGELFF.

A few counts support this clonotype. V usage is TRBV4-2 and J usage is TRBJ1-3, with TRBD1 as a possible D gene (6 bases). CDR1 and CDR2 (germline): LGHNA, YNFKEQ. The CDR3 is made up of 17 amino acids. V lost 0 bases and J lost 2, with 14 bases in between. The CDR3 is CASSQEPLRQAGNTIYF. The CDR3 nucleotides read TGTGCCAGCAGCCAAGAGCCTCTCCGACAGGCTGGAAACACCATATATTTT.

The genes are TRBV14 and TRBJ2-4; D is perhaps TRBD1 or TRBD2 (5 bases each). The CDR3 contains 14 residues. CDR1 SGHDN and CDR2 FVKESK come from the germline V gene. V was clipped by 2 bases and J by 7 bases, with 12 bases between them. The CDR3 nucleotides read TGTGCCAGCAGCCAAACGGGGCTATGGAACATTCAGTACTTC. It yields the protein CASSQTGLWNIQYF.

The chain couples TRBV20-1 to TRBJ2-1; possible D gene TRBD2, 6 bases. The CDR3 is 17 residues long. The germline CDR1 and CDR2 sequences are DFQATT and SNEGSKA (reference sequence). Trimming removed 0 bases at V and 7 bases at J, with 22 bases between. The CDR3 protein is CSARDGGEWQAGNEQFF. CDR3 nucleotide sequence: TGCAGTGCTAGAGATGGGGGTGAATGGCAGGCGGGGAATGAGCAGTTCTTC.

Only a few counts were recorded for this clonotype. J is TRBJ2-3 and V is TRBV27; 7 bases fit TRBD1. Germline V lookup: CDR1 MNHEY, CDR2 SMNVEV (reference sequence). The J segment lost 0 bases and the V segment lost 5 bases, leaving 5 bases of the junction unmatched. This CDR3 region has 15 residues. The CDR3 here is CASSPGQFSTDTQYF. The CDR3 DNA is TGTGCCAGCAGTCCGGGACAGTTTAGCACAGATACGCAGTATTTT.